This TCR beta chain emerged from a study of OX40 agonist ivuxolimab in advanced cancers. Study in general: The dose-escalation cohort had hepatocellular carcinoma, melanoma, renal cell or head and neck cancer. A partial response was reached by three patients: one with hepatocellular carcinoma and two with cutaneous melanoma. Study-wide points: Clonal expansion among partial responders at 0.1-3.0 mg/kg ranked near the lowest.

This CDR3 is built from 19 residues. The V gene's germline CDR1 is SGDLS and CDR2 YYNGEE. Trimming cost V 3 bases and J 2 bases; bases outside gene matches: 16. This clone appeared once. Its specificity is not known. Generated by immunoSEQ multiplex PCR, the TCRdb table keeps only in-frame clones and is missing some. The sample contains approximately 33,000 clones, more than 85% of which appear only once. This chain connects TRBV9 to TRBJ1-4, with 7 bases aligning to TRBD1. Sequencing was performed on CD4+ or CD8+ T cells sorted from blood, taken in a trial of the OX40 agonist ivuxolimab. This TCR was sampled from an adult with an advanced solid tumor such as melanoma, head and neck, liver or kidney cancer. CDR3 nucleotides: TGTGCCAGCAGCGCCTTCGATATTCCCTCGGGACAGACTAATGAAAAACTGTTTTTT. It is translated as CASSAFDIPSGQTNEKLFF. Full variable domain (outside the CDR3, taken from reference TRBV9 and TRBJ1-4): DSGVTQTPKHLITATGQRVTLRCSPRSGDLSVYWYQQSLDQGLQFLIQYYNGEERAKGNILERFSAQQFPDLHSELNLSSLELGDSALYFCASSAFDIPSGQTNEKLFFGSGTQLSVL.